What follows are 9 T cell receptor beta chains derived from one specimen sequenced in a study of shared clonotypes between healthy human individuals. Profiled with immunoSEQ multiplex PCR; TCRdb holds only in-frame clones, not every one. The table lists 1.5 million to 2.5 million clones, about 95% of them singletons, with 1.2% in the top ten. Naive-designated CD8 cells lacked CD45RO, were positively enriched for CCR7, and omitted terminally differentiated effector memory CD45RA+ cells. What was sequenced was naive CD8+ T cells sorted from blood. These receptors came from a man between 18 and 29 years old in good health.

This chain joins TRBV6-1 and TRBJ1-3; D unresolved. Germline-derived CDR1 and CDR2 are MNHNS and SASEGT. CDR3 size: 16 residues. V was pared by 1 base and J by 0 bases, with 10 bases between. This CDR3 is CASSEGRVSSGNTIYF. In nucleotides, the CDR3 is TGTGCCAGCAGTGAAGGGCGGGTGAGCTCTGGAAACACCATATATTTT.

The rearrangement joins TRBV11-2 to TRBJ2-1; D unclear. The germline CDR1 and CDR2 sequences are SGHAT and FQNNGV. The CDR3 sequence is 13 residues long. Trimming pared 1 base from V and 9 bases from J, leaving 10 bases between. CDR3 sequence: CASSLGVTGEQFF. CDR3 nucleotides: TGTGCCAGCAGCTTAGGGGTAACGGGTGAGCAGTTCTTC.

This clone showed up just once. This chain links TRBV10-3 with TRBJ1-6; D is possibly TRBD1 (6 bases). Trimming left V 11 bases short and J 4 bases short, with 18 bases between. From germline, CDR1 is ENHRY and CDR2 SYGVKD. There are 15 residues in the CDR3. The CDR3 reads CASRWEGGYNSPLHF. DNA of the CDR3: TGTGCCTCTCGGTGGGAGGGGGGTTATAATTCACCCCTCCACTTT.

The chain uses TRBV15 and TRBJ1-2; possible D gene TRBD1, 6 bases. The CDR3 extends over 14 amino acids. CDR1 and CDR2 from the germline V gene are LNHNV and YYDKDF (reference sequence). Trimming removed 6 bases from V and 8 bases from J, with 19 bases in between. CDR3: CATSPRGSGVGYTF. In DNA, the CDR3 is TGTGCCACCAGTCCTAGGGGGTCAGGGGTAGGCTACACCTTC.

This chain links TRBV9 with TRBJ1-1; D may be TRBD1 (6 bases). The CDR3 loop spans 15 amino acids. Looked up from germline, CDR1 is SGDLS and CDR2 is YYNGEE. V lost 4 bases and J lost 4, with 17 bases in between. CDR3 loop: CASSPEGGLSTEAFF. CDR3 DNA sequence: TGTGCCAGCAGCCCTGAAGGGGGGCTGAGCACTGAAGCTTTCTTT.

The chain joins TRBV27 to TRBJ2-7; D is perhaps TRBD1 or TRBD2 (5 bases each). Trimming pared 10 bases from V and 6 bases from J, leaving 22 bases between. CDR3 length: 14 residues. CDR1 is MNHEY, CDR2 SMNVEV, per germline (reference sequence). The CDR3 DNA is TGTGCCACTTTGTCGGCCGGGACCGCCGGCGAGCAGTACTTC. Encoded protein: CATLSAGTAGEQYF.

This chain links TRBV19 with TRBJ2-7, with D unclear. The CDR3 loop spans 13 amino acids. V was trimmed by 5 bases and J by 5 bases, leaving 13 bases between them. Germline assignment: CDR1 LNHDA and CDR2 SQIVND (reference sequence). The chain's CDR3 is CASSVKPGNEQYF. In DNA, the CDR3 is TGTGCCAGTAGTGTGAAACCAGGTAACGAGCAGTACTTC.

This clone was detected only a few times. Other DNA sequences in this specimen translate into the identical CDR3. The chain uses TRBV14 and TRBJ1-1; the D is unclear. The V gene lost 2 bases and the J gene lost 0 bases, with 1 base spanning the gap. Germline V gene sequence: CDR1 SGHDN, CDR2 FVKESK. The CDR3 totals 12 residues. The chain's CDR3 is CASSQLNTEAFF. In DNA, the CDR3 is TGTGCCAGCAGCCAACTGAACACTGAAGCTTTCTTT.

The chain employs TRBV5-4 and TRBJ1-1, with D tentatively TRBD1 (5 bases). Germline V CDR1 and CDR2: SGHNT, YYREEE (reference sequence). Trimming pared 0 bases from V and 4 bases from J, leaving 10 bases between. The CDR3 extends over 14 amino acids. The CDR3 reads CASSLVGAGTEAFF. CDR3 DNA: TGTGCCAGCAGCTTGGTAGGGGCCGGCACTGAAGCTTTCTTT.